The entry that follows covers one TCR beta chain sequence. Its antigen is currently unknown. A universal primer binding site was introduced by template switching. The final cDNA contained unique molecular identifiers. MiXCR was run by TCRdb on the 5' RACE reads, yielding one entry per CDR3 protein. Seen here are 350,000 to 500,000 distinct CDR3 sequences, about 18% observed once, and the top ten hold roughly 12%. All donors were healthy Caucasians. These data are taken from a study of identical twins. Study results and caveats: Cord blood's abundant beta clonotypes had fewer insertions, unlike memory repertoires.

CDR3 length: 15 amino acids. V lost 2 bases, J lost 4 bases, and 15 bases lay in between. Germline V gene lookup returns CDR1 MNHEY and CDR2 SVGAGI. This chain connects TRBV6-5 to TRBJ2-7; TRBD2 might be the D (6 bases). Sample: naive T cells sorted from blood. This TCR was sampled from a man aged 45-65 years in good health. In DNA, the CDR3 is TGTGCCAGCAGTTACGGCTCTAGCGCGAGGTACGAGCAGTACTTC. Its protein product is CASSYGSSARYEQYF.